This TCR beta chain was identified during a study of response to subunit inactivated influenza vaccine. Points on this clonotype: Since a much larger clone is just one base distant, this may be a read error.

A single record per CDR3 protein comes from TCRdb applying MiXCR to the RT-PCR reads. The repertoire holds around 570,000 distinct CDR3 sequences, with roughly 12% as singletons. The CDR3 has 13 residues. V was trimmed by 6 bases and J by 2 bases, leaving 11 bases between them. These records were also assigned to another study, of T cells expressing NK-cell markers. That report notes: As the method of synthesis, 5'RACE template switching with UMIs yielded TCR beta cDNA. Researchers got TCR beta repertoires out of sorted CD3+CD56+NKG2C+, CD3+CD56+NKG2C- and CD3+CD56-NKG2C+ T cells. Five or six of the donors carried dominant NKG2C+ clonotypes that took up roughly 1.0-8% of their CD8+ T cells. Researchers report these clonotypes also headed the CD3+CD56-NKG2C+ fraction in a handful of donors. Specificity for HCMV among expanded NKG2C+ T cell clones was not established.

Specimen: PBMCs from blood, collected on the day of vaccination. The rearrangement joins TRBV12-3 or TRBV12-4 to TRBJ2-7; D is uncertain. This clonotype was obtained from a man aged 45 to 65 who received an inactivated influenza vaccine. The CDR3 is CASRPTWAYEQYF. CDR3 DNA: TGTGCCAGCAGGCCGACATGGGCCTACGAGCAGTACTTC.